Listed here are 22 T cell receptor beta chains from one sample, sequenced in a study of cytomegalovirus exposure and HLA in healthy donors. Primers included in the PCR were 60 Vbeta and 13 Jbeta primers. The table came from immunoSEQ multiplex PCR; TCRdb's copy has only in-frame clones and leaves some out. The repertoire holds some 150,000 clones, with around 82% as singletons. What was sequenced was PBMCs. Every receptor here comes from a woman aged 50 to 60 in good health and CMV-seropositive.

This clone has only a few counts. The chain recombines TRBV29-1 with TRBJ2-7; TRBD2 agrees at 8 bases. This CDR3 is 13 amino acids long. Germline values: CDR1 SQVTM, CDR2 ANQGSEA. The V gene end was trimmed by 6 bases and the J gene end by 6 bases; junction bases not matched to a gene: 10. The DNA of the CDR3 is TGCAGCGTGACTTCGGGAGGGTTAGGCGAGCAGTACTTC. Translation gives CSVTSGGLGEQYF.

A single count supports this clone. The V and J genes are TRBV2 and TRBJ2-7; TRBD1 matches at 8 bases. The CDR3 consists of 15 residues. V dropped 6 bases and J dropped 6; count of bases not matched to a gene: 13. Looked up from germline, CDR1 is SNHLY and CDR2 is FYNNEI. The CDR3 DNA reads TGTGCCAGCAGCCTAACGGGGCAGGGGGCCGGCGAGCAGTACTTC. Protein: CASSLTGQGAGEQYF.

This chain uses TRBV19 with TRBJ2-6, with a weak D call TRBD1 (5 bases). V was pared by 6 bases and J by 2 bases, with 14 bases between. Germline V gene lookup returns CDR1 LNHDA and CDR2 SQIVND (reference sequence). The CDR3 loop spans 16 amino acids. CDR3 DNA sequence: TGTGCCAGTAGACAGGCCCAAAGAGCTGGGGCCAACGTCCTGACTTTC. This gives the protein CASRQAQRAGANVLTF.

V usage is TRBV20-1 and J usage is TRBJ2-5, with a tentative D call TRBD1 (7 bases). The CDR3 has 11 amino acids. V was clipped by 5 bases and J by 5 bases, with 9 bases between them. Germline V lookup: CDR1 DFQATT, CDR2 SNEGSKA (reference sequence). CDR3 protein: CSASGGETQYF. In nucleotides, the CDR3 is TGCAGTGCTTCAGGGGGGGAGACCCAGTACTTC.

The chain uses TRBV5-1 and TRBJ2-7, with TRBD1 identical over 7 bases. With 0 bases clipped from V and 2 bases from J, the junction kept 8 bases outside the gene matches. Germline V lookup: CDR1 SGHRS, CDR2 YFSETQ. The CDR3 totals 16 residues. Here the CDR3 DNA reads TGCGCCAGCAGCTTGGGGGGACAGACTAATACCTACGAGCAGTACTTC. This encodes CASSLGGQTNTYEQYF.

The V call is TRBV12-1, the J call TRBJ1-4. TRBV12-1 is designated a pseudogene. The CDR3 totals 14 residues. As DNA, the CDR3 is TGTGCCTGCGAGGGCGCCTGCACTAATGAAAAACTGTTTTTT. Amino acids: CACEGACTNEKLFF.

As for this clone: Different DNA sequences within this sample yield the same CDR3. The rearrangement links TRBV11-3 to TRBJ1-1; no definite D call. Germline V gene lookup returns CDR1 SGHNT and CDR2 YENEEA. The length of the CDR3 is 13 residues. V shed 1 base and J shed 1 base, with 4 bases lying between them. The CDR3 nucleotides are TGTGCCAGCAGCTTAGCAGGGAACACTGAAGCTTTCTTT. This gives the protein CASSLAGNTEAFF.

This chain connects TRBV5-5 to TRBJ1-1; possibly TRBD1 for D (6 bases). V dropped 5 bases and J dropped 0 bases, with 11 bases sitting between them. The CDR3 length is 14 residues. The germline CDR1 and CDR2 sequences are SGHKS and YYEKEE (reference sequence). Written as DNA, the CDR3 is TGTGCCAGCAGTTCAGGGGCTCTGAACACTGAAGCTTTCTTT. Amino acid sequence: CASSSGALNTEAFF. The full variable domain, with the rest looked up from reference TRBV5-5 and TRBJ1-1, is DAGVTQSPTHLIKTRGQQVTLRCSPISGHKSVSWYQQVLGQGPQFIFQYYEKEERGRGNFPDRFSARQFPNYSSELNVNALLLGDSALYLCASSSGALNTEAFFGQGTRLTVV.

In its sample, this clone was seen once. This chain joins TRBV11-2 and TRBJ1-1, with D possibly TRBD1 on 6 matching bases. V lost 5 bases to trimming and J lost 4 bases, with 14 bases between them. Germline V gives CDR1 SGHAT, CDR2 FQNNGV. CDR3 length: 14 amino acids. CDR3 amino acids: CASSPRGGSTEAFF. The CDR3 region has the DNA TGTGCCAGCAGCCCCAGGGGTGGGAGCACTGAAGCTTTCTTT.

The table lists this clone with a count of one. J is TRBJ1-1 and V is TRBV7-3, with D perhaps TRBD1 (5 bases). Germline CDR1 is SGHTA and CDR2 is FQGTGA. This CDR3 has 15 amino acids. Deletions cut 0 bases from V and 0 bases from J, with 8 bases between. CDR3 region: CASSLTRDLNTEAFF. The CDR3 region has the DNA TGTGCCAGCAGCTTAACTAGGGACTTGAACACTGAAGCTTTCTTT.

As concerns this clone: Other DNA sequences in the sample encode the same CDR3. This sequence joins TRBV9 and TRBJ2-7, with 9 bases aligning to TRBD1. The length of the CDR3 is 14 residues. Germline CDR1 reads SGDLS; CDR2 reads YYNGEE. J gave up 3 bases and V 2 bases, and 3 bases lay outside the gene matches. CDR3 DNA: TGTGCCAGCAGCGTCGGGACAGGGCTCTACGAGCAGTACTTC. This codes for CASSVGTGLYEQYF.

CDR3 sequence (DNA): TGTGCCAGCAGCCAATCGACCGGGAAGGAAGCTTTCTTT. Translated, it gives CASSQSTGKEAFF. The chain links TRBV4-2 to TRBJ1-1; D gene uncertain. Between the trimmed V and J ends, which lost 2 bases and 8 bases, there was a span of 12 bases. This CDR3 spans 13 amino acids. Germline values: CDR1 LGHNA, CDR2 YNFKEQ.

This clone was recorded only once. The chain has TRBV9 and TRBJ2-1; the D is unclear. CDR1 and CDR2 from the germline V gene are SGDLS and YYNGEE. V gave up 3 bases and J gave up 8 bases, with 9 bases separating them. The CDR3 covers 12 residues. The CDR3 DNA reads as TGTGCCAGCAGCGCGTCCGGTCATGAGCAGTTCTTC. Translated, it gives CASSASGHEQFF.

V usage is TRBV25-1 and J usage is TRBJ2-3; D not resolved. V lost 4 bases and J lost 1, with 6 bases in between. Germline CDR1 is MGHDK and CDR2 is SYGVNS. The CDR3 consists of 13 residues. The CDR3 DNA follows: TGTGCCAGCAGTGTAACGGGCACAGATACGCAGTATTTT. Protein: CASSVTGTDTQYF.

The rearrangement joins TRBV13 to TRBJ2-7; 8 bases line up with TRBD1. The J segment lost 6 bases and the V segment lost 11 bases, leaving 9 bases of the junction unmatched. The CDR3 is 12 amino acids. Germline CDR1 PRHDT, CDR2 FYEKMQ (reference sequence). The CDR3 sequence is CAGGTGRGEQYF. The CDR3 nucleotides are TGTGCCGGAGGGACAGGTAGGGGCGAGCAGTACTTC.

The V gene is TRBV19, the J gene TRBJ1-5, with TRBD1 matching over 7 bases. The germline V gene encodes CDR1 LNHDA and CDR2 SQIVND (reference sequence). There are 17 residues in the CDR3. Trimming removed 5 bases from V and 1 base from J; junction bases left unmatched: 11. The CDR3: CASSPRTGFQSNQPQHF. The CDR3, as DNA: TGTGCCAGTAGTCCTCGGACAGGTTTTCAAAGCAATCAGCCCCAGCATTTT. The full variable domain, its missing parts supplied by reference TRBV19 and TRBJ1-5, is DGGITQSPKYLFRKEGQNVTLSCEQNLNHDAMYWYRQDPGQGLRLIYYSQIVNDFQKGDIAEGYSVSREKKESFPLTVTSAQKNPTAFYLCASSPRTGFQSNQPQHFGDGTRLSIL.

The chain is built from TRBV28 and TRBJ2-7, with 8 bases that match TRBD2. V shed 6 bases and J 4 bases; nucleotides not matched to a gene: 8. This CDR3 comprises 14 residues. CDR1 is MDHEN, CDR2 SYDVKM, per germline. The CDR3 spells CASSVGGALYEQYF. The CDR3 DNA follows: TGTGCCAGCAGCGTCGGGGGGGCTCTGTACGAGCAGTACTTC.

This chain uses TRBV2 with TRBJ2-3; 9 bases line up with TRBD2. After removal of 7 bases from V and 2 bases from J, the junction contained 16 bases not matched to a gene. The CDR3 is made up of 18 amino acids. Germline CDR1 and CDR2: SNHLY and FYNNEI. The CDR3 sequence: CASNTIMGLAGNTDTQYF. Here the CDR3 DNA reads TGTGCCAGCAACACCATTATGGGGCTAGCGGGGAACACAGATACGCAGTATTTT.

This chain uses TRBV11-2 with TRBJ2-7, with 8 bases matching TRBD2. Germline loops: CDR1 SGHAT, CDR2 FQNNGV. This CDR3 has 16 residues. The V gene end was trimmed by 5 bases and the J gene end by 4 bases; junction bases not matched to a gene: 13. CDR3 sequence reads: CASSPPGGGAGYEQYF. DNA of the CDR3: TGTGCCAGCAGCCCCCCGGGGGGGGGCGCCGGGTACGAGCAGTACTTC.

The genes are TRBV5-1 and TRBJ1-2; 8 bases align to TRBD1. CDR1 is SGHRS, CDR2 YFSETQ, per germline. The CDR3 is made up of 15 amino acids. J lost 4 bases, V lost 0 bases, and 5 bases had no gene match. In DNA form, the CDR3 reads TGCGCCAGCAGCTTGGCGCGGACAGGGACCTATGGCTACACCTTC. It specifies CASSLARTGTYGYTF.

This clone has only one observation. The chain is built from TRBV6-1 and TRBJ1-2, with D possibly TRBD1 on 6 matching bases. There are 11 residues in the CDR3. V lost 10 bases, J lost 5 bases, and 11 bases lay in between. Germline CDR1 is MNHNS and CDR2 is SASEGT. This chain's CDR3 is CATQGQYGYTF. CDR3 coding DNA: TGTGCCACCCAAGGACAGTATGGCTACACCTTC.

The chain combines TRBV7-6 with TRBJ2-3; 7 positions match TRBD1. V lost 6 bases to trimming and J lost 2 bases; unmatched junction nucleotides: 8. Germline assignment: CDR1 SGHVS and CDR2 FNYEAQ. CDR3 size: 15 residues. CDR3 region: CASSTGQTYTDTQYF. The CDR3 nucleotides are TGTGCCAGCAGTACGGGACAGACATACACAGATACGCAGTATTTT.